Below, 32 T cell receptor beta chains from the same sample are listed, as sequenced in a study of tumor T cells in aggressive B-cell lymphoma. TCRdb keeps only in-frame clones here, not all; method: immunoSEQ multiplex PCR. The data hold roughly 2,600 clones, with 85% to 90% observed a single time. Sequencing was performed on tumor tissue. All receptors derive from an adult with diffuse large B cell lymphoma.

The CDR3 sequence is CASSQGRASFNTGELFF. The CDR3 DNA is TGCGCCAGCAGCCAAGGGAGGGCCAGCTTTAACACCGGGGAGCTGTTTTTT. The chain uses TRBV4-1 and TRBJ2-2; TRBD2 might be the D (6 bases). The CDR3 spans 17 residues. V lost 1 base and J lost 2, with 14 bases in between. Germline values: CDR1 MGHRA, CDR2 YSYEKL.

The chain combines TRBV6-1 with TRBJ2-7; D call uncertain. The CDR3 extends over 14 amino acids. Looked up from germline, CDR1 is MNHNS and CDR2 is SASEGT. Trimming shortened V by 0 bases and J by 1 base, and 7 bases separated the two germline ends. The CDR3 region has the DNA TGTGCCAGCAGTGAAGCGACTGATTCCTACGAGCAGTACTTC. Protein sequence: CASSEATDSYEQYF.

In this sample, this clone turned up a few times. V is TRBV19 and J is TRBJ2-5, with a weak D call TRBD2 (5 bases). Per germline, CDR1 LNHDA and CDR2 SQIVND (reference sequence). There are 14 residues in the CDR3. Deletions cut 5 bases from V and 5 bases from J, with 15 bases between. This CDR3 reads CASSEGLGAETQYF. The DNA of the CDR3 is TGTGCCAGTAGTGAGGGTCTGGGAGCGGAGACCCAGTACTTC.

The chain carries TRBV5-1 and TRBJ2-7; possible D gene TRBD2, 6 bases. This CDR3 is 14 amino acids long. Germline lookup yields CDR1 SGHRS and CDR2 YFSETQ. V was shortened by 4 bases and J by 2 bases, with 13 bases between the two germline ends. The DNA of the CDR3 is TGCGCCAGCAGCCCCCAAGGCGGGACCTACGAGCAGTACTTC. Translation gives CASSPQGGTYEQYF. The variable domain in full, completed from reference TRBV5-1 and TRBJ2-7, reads KAGVTQTPRYLIKTRGQQVTLSCSPISGHRSVSWYQQTPGQGLQFLFEYFSETQRNKGNFPGRFSGRQFSNSRSEMNVSTLELGDSALYLCASSPQGGTYEQYFGPGTRLTVT.

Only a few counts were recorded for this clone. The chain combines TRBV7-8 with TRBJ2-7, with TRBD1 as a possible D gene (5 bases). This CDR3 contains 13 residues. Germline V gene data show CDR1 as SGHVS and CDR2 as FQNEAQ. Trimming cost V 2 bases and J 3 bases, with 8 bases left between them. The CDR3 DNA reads TGTGCCAGCAGCTTACAGGGCTTCTACGAGCAGTACTTC. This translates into CASSLQGFYEQYF.

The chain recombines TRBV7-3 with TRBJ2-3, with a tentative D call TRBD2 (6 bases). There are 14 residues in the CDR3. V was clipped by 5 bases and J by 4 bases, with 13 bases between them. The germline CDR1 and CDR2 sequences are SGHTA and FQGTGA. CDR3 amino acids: CASSRTGGSDTQYF. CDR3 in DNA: TGTGCCAGCAGCCGAACCGGGGGATCAGATACGCAGTATTTT.

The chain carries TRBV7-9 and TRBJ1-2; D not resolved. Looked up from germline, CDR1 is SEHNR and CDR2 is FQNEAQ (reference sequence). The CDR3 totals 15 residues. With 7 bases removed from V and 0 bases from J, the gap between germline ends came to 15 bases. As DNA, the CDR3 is TGTGCCAGCACCCTATACAGTCAAGCTAACTATGGCTACACCTTC. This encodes CASTLYSQANYGYTF.

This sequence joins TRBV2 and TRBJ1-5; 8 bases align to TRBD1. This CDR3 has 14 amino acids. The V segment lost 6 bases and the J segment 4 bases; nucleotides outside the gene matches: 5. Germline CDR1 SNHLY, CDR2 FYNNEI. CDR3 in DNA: TGTGCCAGCAGATCGACAGGGGCGAATCAGCCCCAGCATTTT. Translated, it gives CASRSTGANQPQHF.

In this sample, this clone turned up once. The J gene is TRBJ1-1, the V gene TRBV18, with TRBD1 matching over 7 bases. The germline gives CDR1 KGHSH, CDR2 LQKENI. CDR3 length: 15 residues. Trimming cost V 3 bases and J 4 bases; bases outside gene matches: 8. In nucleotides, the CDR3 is TGTGCCAGCTCACCCCCAACAGGGGCCTTCACTGAAGCTTTCTTT. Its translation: CASSPPTGAFTEAFF.

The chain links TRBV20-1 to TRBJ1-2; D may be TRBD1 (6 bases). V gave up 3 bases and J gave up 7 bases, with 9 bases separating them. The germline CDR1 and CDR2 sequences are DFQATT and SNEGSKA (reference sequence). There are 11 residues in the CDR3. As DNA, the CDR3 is TGCAGTGCTAGTCCAGGGGCTGGCTACACCTTC. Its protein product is CSASPGAGYTF.

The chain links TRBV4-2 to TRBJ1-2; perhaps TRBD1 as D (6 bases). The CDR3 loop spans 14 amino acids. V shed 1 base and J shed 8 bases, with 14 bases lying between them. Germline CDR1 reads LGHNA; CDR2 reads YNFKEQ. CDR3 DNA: TGTGCCAGCAGCCAAGGGGGGGGCCTCGGGGGCTACACCTTC. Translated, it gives CASSQGGGLGGYTF.

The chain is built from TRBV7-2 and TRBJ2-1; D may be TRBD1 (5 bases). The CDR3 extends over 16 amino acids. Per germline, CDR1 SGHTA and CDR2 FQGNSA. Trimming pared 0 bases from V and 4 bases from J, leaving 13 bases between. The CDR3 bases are TGTGCCAGCAGCTTAGCGTCCCAGGGCTCGTACAATGAGCAGTTCTTC. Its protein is CASSLASQGSYNEQFF.

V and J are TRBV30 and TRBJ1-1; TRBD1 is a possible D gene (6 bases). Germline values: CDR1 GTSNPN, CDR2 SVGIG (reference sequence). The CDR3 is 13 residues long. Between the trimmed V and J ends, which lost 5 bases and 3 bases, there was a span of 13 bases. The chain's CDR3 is CAWANTGYTEAFF. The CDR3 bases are TGTGCCTGGGCTAATACAGGGTACACTGAAGCTTTCTTT. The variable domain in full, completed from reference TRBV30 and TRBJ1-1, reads SQTIHQWPATLVQPVGSPLSLECTVEGTSNPNLYWYRQAAGRGLQLLFYSVGIGQISSEVPQNLSASRPQDRQFILSSKKLLLSDSGFYLCAWANTGYTEAFFGQGTRLTVV.

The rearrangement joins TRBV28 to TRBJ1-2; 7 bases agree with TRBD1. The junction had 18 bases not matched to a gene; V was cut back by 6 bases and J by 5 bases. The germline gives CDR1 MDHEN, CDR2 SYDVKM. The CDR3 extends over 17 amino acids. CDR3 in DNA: TGTGCCAGCAGCCGAGACAGGGATTACGCCTCTCCATATGGCTACACCTTC. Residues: CASSRDRDYASPYGYTF.

CDR3 bases: TGTGCCAGCAGCCTACCAGGGGTCTGGGAGCAGTACTTC. Protein: CASSLPGVWEQYF. This sequence joins TRBV27 and TRBJ2-7; tentative D call: TRBD1 (6 bases). The CDR3 covers 13 residues. The V and J ends lost 6 bases and 7 bases respectively, with 16 bases between them. Germline-derived CDR1 and CDR2 are MNHEY and SMNVEV (reference sequence).

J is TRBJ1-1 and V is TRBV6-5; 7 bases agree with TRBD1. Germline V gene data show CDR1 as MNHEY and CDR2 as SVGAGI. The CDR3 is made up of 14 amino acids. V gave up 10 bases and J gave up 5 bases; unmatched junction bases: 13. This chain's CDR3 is CATIRQGRRTEAFF. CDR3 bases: TGTGCCACCATTCGACAGGGTAGGAGAACTGAAGCTTTCTTT.

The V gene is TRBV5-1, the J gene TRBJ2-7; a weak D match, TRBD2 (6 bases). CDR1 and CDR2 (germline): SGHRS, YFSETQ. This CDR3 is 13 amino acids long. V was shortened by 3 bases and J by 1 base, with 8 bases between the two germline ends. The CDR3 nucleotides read TGCGCCAGCAGCTATAGCGGATCCTACGAGCAGTACTTC. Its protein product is CASSYSGSYEQYF. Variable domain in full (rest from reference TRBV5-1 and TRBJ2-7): KAGVTQTPRYLIKTRGQQVTLSCSPISGHRSVSWYQQTPGQGLQFLFEYFSETQRNKGNFPGRFSGRQFSNSRSEMNVSTLELGDSALYLCASSYSGSYEQYFGPGTRLTVT.

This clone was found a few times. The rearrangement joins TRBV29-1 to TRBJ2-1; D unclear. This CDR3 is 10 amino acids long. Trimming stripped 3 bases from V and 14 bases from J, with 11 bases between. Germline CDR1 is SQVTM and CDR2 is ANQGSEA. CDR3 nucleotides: TGCAGCGTTGATAGCTGGGTCGAGTTCTTC. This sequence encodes CSVDSWVEFF.

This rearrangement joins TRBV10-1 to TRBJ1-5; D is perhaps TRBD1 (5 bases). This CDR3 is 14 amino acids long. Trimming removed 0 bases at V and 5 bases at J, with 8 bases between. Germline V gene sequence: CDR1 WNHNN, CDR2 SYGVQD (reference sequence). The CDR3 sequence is CASSESGGYQPQHF. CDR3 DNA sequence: TGCGCCAGCAGTGAGTCGGGGGGTTATCAGCCCCAGCATTTT.

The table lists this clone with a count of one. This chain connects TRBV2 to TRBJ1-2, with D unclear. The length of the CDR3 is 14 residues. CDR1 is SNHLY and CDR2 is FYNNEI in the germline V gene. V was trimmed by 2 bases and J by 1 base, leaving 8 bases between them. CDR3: CASSEPTFNYGYTF. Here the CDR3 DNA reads TGTGCCAGCAGTGAACCCACTTTTAACTATGGCTACACCTTC.

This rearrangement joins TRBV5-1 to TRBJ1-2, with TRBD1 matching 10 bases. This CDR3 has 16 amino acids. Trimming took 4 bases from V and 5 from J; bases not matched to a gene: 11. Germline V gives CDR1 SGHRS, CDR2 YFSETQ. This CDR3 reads CASSRGTGELEYGYTF. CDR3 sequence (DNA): TGCGCCAGCAGCCGCGGGACAGGGGAACTGGAGTATGGCTACACCTTC. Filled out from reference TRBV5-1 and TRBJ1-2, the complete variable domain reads KAGVTQTPRYLIKTRGQQVTLSCSPISGHRSVSWYQQTPGQGLQFLFEYFSETQRNKGNFPGRFSGRQFSNSRSEMNVSTLELGDSALYLCASSRGTGELEYGYTFGSGTRLTVV.

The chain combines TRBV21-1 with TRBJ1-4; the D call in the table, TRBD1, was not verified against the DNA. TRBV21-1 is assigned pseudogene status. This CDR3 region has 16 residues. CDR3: CASSKEQGGGNEKLFF. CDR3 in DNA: TGTGCCAGCAGCAAAGAACAGGGCGGTGGAAATGAAAAACTGTTTTTT.

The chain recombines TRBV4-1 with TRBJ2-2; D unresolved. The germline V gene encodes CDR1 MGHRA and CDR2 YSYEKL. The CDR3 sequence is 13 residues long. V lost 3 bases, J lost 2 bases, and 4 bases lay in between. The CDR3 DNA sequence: TGCGCCAGCAGCCACTACAACACCGGGGAGCTGTTTTTT. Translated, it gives CASSHYNTGELFF.

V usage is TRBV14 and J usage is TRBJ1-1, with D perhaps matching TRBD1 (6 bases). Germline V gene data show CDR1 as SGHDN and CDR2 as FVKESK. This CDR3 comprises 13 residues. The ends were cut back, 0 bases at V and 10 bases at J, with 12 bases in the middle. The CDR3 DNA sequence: TGTGCCAGCAGCCAAGATCAGGGGTTCGGAGCTTTCTTT. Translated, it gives CASSQDQGFGAFF.

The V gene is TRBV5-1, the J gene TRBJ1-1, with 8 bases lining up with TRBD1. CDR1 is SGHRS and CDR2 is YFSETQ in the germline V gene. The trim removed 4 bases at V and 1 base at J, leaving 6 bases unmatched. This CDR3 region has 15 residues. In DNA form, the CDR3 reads TGCGCCAGCAGCGTCACGGGACAGGCGAACACTGAAGCTTTCTTT. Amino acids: CASSVTGQANTEAFF.

CDR3 region: CASSPGQSETQYF. The DNA of the CDR3 is TGTGCCAGCTCACCGGGGCAATCGGAGACCCAGTACTTC. The rearrangement uses TRBV18 and TRBJ2-5, with a tentative D call TRBD1 (5 bases). The germline CDR1 and CDR2 sequences are KGHSH and LQKENI. V lost 3 bases, J lost 5 bases, and 10 bases lay in between. CDR3 size: 13 residues.

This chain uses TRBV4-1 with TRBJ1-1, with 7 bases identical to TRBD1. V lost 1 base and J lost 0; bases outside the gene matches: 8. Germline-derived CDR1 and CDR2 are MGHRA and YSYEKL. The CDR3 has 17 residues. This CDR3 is CASSQAQGGGVNTEAFF. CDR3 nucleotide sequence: TGCGCCAGCAGCCAAGCCCAGGGGGGAGGAGTGAACACTGAAGCTTTCTTT.

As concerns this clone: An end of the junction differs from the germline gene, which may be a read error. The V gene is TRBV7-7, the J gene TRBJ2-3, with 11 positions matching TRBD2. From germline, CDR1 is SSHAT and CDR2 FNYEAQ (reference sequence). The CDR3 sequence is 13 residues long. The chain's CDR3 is CASSSGLAATQYF. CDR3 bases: TGTGCTAGCAGCTCGGGACTAGCGGCAACGCAGTATTTT.

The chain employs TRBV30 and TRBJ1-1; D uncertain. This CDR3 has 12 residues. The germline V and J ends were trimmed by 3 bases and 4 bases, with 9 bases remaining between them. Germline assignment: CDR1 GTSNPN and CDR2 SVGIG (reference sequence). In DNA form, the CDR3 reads TGTGCCTGGAGACCGGGAGTCACTGAAGCTTTCTTT. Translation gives CAWRPGVTEAFF.

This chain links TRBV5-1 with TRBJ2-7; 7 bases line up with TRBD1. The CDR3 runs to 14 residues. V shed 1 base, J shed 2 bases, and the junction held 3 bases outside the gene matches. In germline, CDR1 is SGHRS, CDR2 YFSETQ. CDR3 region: CASSLWGQPYEQYF. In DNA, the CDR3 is TGCGCCAGCAGCTTGTGGGGACAGCCCTACGAGCAGTACTTC.

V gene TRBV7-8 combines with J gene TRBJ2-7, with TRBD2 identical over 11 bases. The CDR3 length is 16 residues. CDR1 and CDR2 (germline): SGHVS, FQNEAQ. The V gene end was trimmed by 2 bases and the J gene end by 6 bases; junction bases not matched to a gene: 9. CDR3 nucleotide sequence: TGTGCCAGCAGCTTAAGGGTACTAGCGGGAGTCGCCGAGCAGTACTTC. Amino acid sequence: CASSLRVLAGVAEQYF.

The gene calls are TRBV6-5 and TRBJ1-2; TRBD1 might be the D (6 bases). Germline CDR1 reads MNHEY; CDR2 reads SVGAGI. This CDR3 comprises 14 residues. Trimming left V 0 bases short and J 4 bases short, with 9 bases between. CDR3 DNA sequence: TGTGCCAGCAGTTACTCTAGGGGGTCCTATGGCTACACCTTC. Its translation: CASSYSRGSYGYTF.